Below are 20 T cell receptor beta chains sequenced from a single sample in a study of blood T cell repertoires in COVID-19. TCRdb's copy holds only in-frame clones and misses some; the assay was immunoSEQ multiplex PCR. Seen here are more than 40,000 clones, roughly 87% observed once, and the top ten hold 3.5% to 5.5%. The sample taken for sequencing was peripheral blood. Receptors originate from a man between 60 and 75 years old with acute or convalescent COVID-19.

This chain uses TRBV6-1 with TRBJ1-2; no clear D. The V gene's germline CDR1 is MNHNS and CDR2 SASEGT. The CDR3 extends over 13 amino acids. The V end lost 2 bases, the J end lost 5 bases, and 9 bases lay between the germline ends. The CDR3 protein is CASSEIETYGYTF. In DNA form, the CDR3 reads TGTGCCAGCAGTGAAATAGAAACTTATGGCTACACCTTC.

This clone was recorded once. This rearrangement joins TRBV5-4 to TRBJ1-4, with TRBD1 identical over 8 bases. From germline, CDR1 is SGHNT and CDR2 YYREEE (reference sequence). This CDR3 contains 15 residues. The ends lost 4 bases at V and 3 bases at J; junction bases unmatched: 5. CDR3 DNA: TGTGCCAGCAGCGATTACAGGGGGTCTAATGAAAAACTGTTTTTT. This codes for CASSDYRGSNEKLFF.

The rearrangement links TRBV7-8 to TRBJ1-5; a weak D match, TRBD1 (5 bases). Germline values: CDR1 SGHVS, CDR2 FQNEAQ. Between the trimmed V and J ends, which lost 3 bases and 2 bases, there was a span of 8 bases. The CDR3 has 14 amino acids. Here the CDR3 DNA reads TGTGCCAGCAGCTTTGAACAGGGCAATCAGCCCCAGCATTTT. Its translation is CASSFEQGNQPQHF.

The chain employs TRBV5-6 and TRBJ2-3, with D tentatively TRBD1 (5 bases). CDR1 and CDR2 from the germline V gene are SGHDT and YYEEEE. The CDR3 has 13 residues. The ends were cut back, 4 bases at V and 3 bases at J, with 9 bases in the middle. CDR3 nucleotides: TGTGCCAGCAGCCGACAGACTACAGATACGCAGTATTTT. Its translation: CASSRQTTDTQYF.

This rearrangement joins TRBV29-1 to TRBJ1-1; 8 nucleotides align to TRBD1. Germline loops: CDR1 SQVTM, CDR2 ANQGSEA. The CDR3 consists of 16 residues. J lost 1 base, V lost 5 bases, and 12 bases had no gene match. Here the CDR3 reads CSVKAGGQGANTEAFF. The CDR3 DNA reads as TGCAGCGTTAAGGCAGGGGGGCAGGGGGCGAACACTGAAGCTTTCTTT.

CDR3 sequence reads: CATSREYGTNTEAFF. CDR3 nucleotides: TGTGCCACCAGCAGAGAGTACGGTACGAACACTGAAGCTTTCTTT. The chain is built from TRBV15 and TRBJ1-1; no reliable D call. The CDR3 consists of 15 residues. CDR1 and CDR2 from the germline V gene are LNHNV and YYDKDF (reference sequence). Trimming left V 0 bases short and J 1 base short, with 9 bases between.

This sequence joins TRBV10-3 and TRBJ2-7, with D tentatively TRBD1 (5 bases). The V end lost 10 bases, the J end lost 2 bases, and 18 bases lay between the germline ends. Germline V gene data show CDR1 as ENHRY and CDR2 as SYGVKD. This CDR3 spans 14 amino acids. CDR3 amino acids: CASADSLLAYEQYF. DNA of the CDR3: TGTGCCAGTGCCGACAGCCTCTTAGCCTACGAGCAGTACTTC.

The V and J genes are TRBV11-2 and TRBJ2-3; tentative D call: TRBD1 (5 bases). With 5 bases removed from V and 0 bases from J, the gap between germline ends came to 12 bases. The CDR3 sequence is 15 residues long. Germline lookup yields CDR1 SGHAT and CDR2 FQNNGV. CDR3 amino acids: CASSRPAGSTDTQYF. CDR3 in DNA: TGTGCCAGCAGCCGACCGGCAGGGAGCACAGATACGCAGTATTTT.

This rearrangement joins TRBV6-6 to TRBJ1-1, with D hard to call. The CDR3 is 14 amino acids. V was pared by 2 bases and J by 5 bases, with 12 bases between. The germline CDR1 and CDR2 sequences are MNHNY and SVGAGI (reference sequence). CDR3 sequence: CASSYEASGTEAFF. As DNA, the CDR3 is TGTGCCAGCAGTTACGAGGCCTCGGGGACTGAAGCTTTCTTT.

The V call is TRBV5-6, the J call TRBJ1-1; 7 bases are a match to TRBD1. The trim removed 4 bases at V and 7 bases at J, leaving 13 bases unmatched. CDR1 and CDR2 (germline): SGHDT, YYEEEE. The CDR3 runs 15 residues. The CDR3 loop reads CASSTTGVPRGEAFF. The CDR3 nucleotides are TGTGCCAGCAGCACTACAGGGGTCCCGCGTGGTGAAGCTTTCTTT.

The chain joins TRBV4-2 to TRBJ1-3; 8 bases fit TRBD1. The CDR3 runs to 16 residues. V was clipped by 3 bases and J by 2 bases; unmatched bases: 6. Germline-derived CDR1 and CDR2 are LGHNA and YNFKEQ. CDR3 DNA sequence: TGTGCCAGCAGCCAGGGTCAGGGGGCGGCTGGAAACACCATATATTTT. As protein: CASSQGQGAAGNTIYF.

This clone was counted once. The V and J genes are TRBV3-1 (or the pseudogene TRBV3-2) and TRBJ2-1; D is undetermined. Deletions cut 1 base from V and 2 bases from J, with 6 bases between. This CDR3 region has 14 residues. Germline loops: CDR1 LGHDT, CDR2 YNNKEL (reference sequence). DNA of the CDR3: TGTGCCAGCAGCCAAGGGGCAGCCTACAATGAGCAGTTCTTC. Its translation is CASSQGAAYNEQFF.

The V gene is TRBV5-5, the J gene TRBJ1-2, with a weak D call TRBD1 (5 bases). This CDR3 is 15 amino acids long. The germline CDR1 and CDR2 sequences are SGHKS and YYEKEE (reference sequence). Trimming stripped 4 bases from V and 2 bases from J, with 15 bases between. The CDR3 sequence: CASSPIPSGNYGYTF. CDR3 nucleotides: TGTGCCAGCAGCCCAATCCCCTCAGGGAACTATGGCTACACCTTC.

This sequence joins TRBV7-2 and TRBJ2-5; 7 bases are a match to TRBD2. Germline trimming cut 3 bases from V and 3 bases from J; bases unmatched to any gene: 4. Looked up from germline, CDR1 is SGHTA and CDR2 is FQGNSA. This CDR3 is 14 amino acids long. The DNA of the CDR3 is TGTGCCAGCAGCTTTCTCCGGGGGGAAGAGACCCAGTACTTC. This codes for CASSFLRGEETQYF.

Only one count was recorded for this clone. The chain is built from TRBV10-2 and TRBJ2-6; 10 nucleotides line up with TRBD2. The V gene's germline CDR1 is WSHSY and CDR2 SAAADI. Trimming cost V 6 bases and J 3 bases; bases outside gene matches: 11. CDR3 length equals 18 residues. In DNA, the CDR3 is TGCGCCAGCAGCGAAACCGGGACTAGCGTTTTTGGGGCCAACGTCCTGACTTTC. This encodes CASSETGTSVFGANVLTF.

The V call is TRBV7-2, the J call TRBJ1-1; D remains ambiguous. The CDR3 totals 16 residues. V dropped 2 bases and J dropped 2 bases, with 15 bases sitting between them. Germline values: CDR1 SGHTA, CDR2 FQGNSA. The CDR3: CASSLRVGHANTEAFF. CDR3 nucleotides: TGTGCCAGCAGCTTAAGAGTCGGTCACGCAAACACTGAAGCTTTCTTT.

This clone was recorded only once. The chain links TRBV20-1 to TRBJ1-3, with 7 bases that match TRBD1. This CDR3 region has 14 residues. CDR1 is DFQATT, CDR2 SNEGSKA, per germline (reference sequence). With 3 bases clipped from V and 3 bases from J, the junction kept 5 bases outside the gene matches. The CDR3 reads CSASGGQLGNTIYF. The CDR3 bases are TGCAGTGCTAGTGGGGGACAGCTTGGAAACACCATATATTTT.

This clone appeared a single time. The chain employs TRBV20-1 and TRBJ1-2; no reliable D call. Germline loops: CDR1 DFQATT, CDR2 SNEGSKA (reference sequence). CDR3 length: 13 residues. With 3 bases removed from V and 0 bases from J, the gap between germline ends came to 8 bases. CDR3 sequence reads: CSASPPPNYGYTF. The CDR3 DNA follows: TGCAGTGCTAGTCCCCCTCCTAACTATGGCTACACCTTC.

The V gene is TRBV7-8, the J gene TRBJ2-2; 7 bases agree with TRBD1. Trimming took 5 bases from V and 4 from J; bases not matched to a gene: 7. CDR3 length: 15 residues. Germline V gives CDR1 SGHVS, CDR2 FQNEAQ. In nucleotides, the CDR3 is TGTGCCAGCAGCCCCGACAGGGATGGCACCGGGGAGCTGTTTTTT. As protein: CASSPDRDGTGELFF.

The chain recombines TRBV27 with TRBJ1-5, with 8 bases matching TRBD1. Germline V lookup: CDR1 MNHEY, CDR2 SMNVEV (reference sequence). Losses at the gene ends were 6 bases for V and 5 bases for J; bases not matched to a gene: 6. The CDR3 runs to 14 residues. CDR3 residues: CASSPRGQYQPQHF. The CDR3 DNA reads TGTGCCAGCAGCCCCAGGGGGCAGTATCAGCCCCAGCATTTT.